This TCR beta chain was sequenced in a study of OX40 agonist ivuxolimab in advanced cancers. Study context: Age averaged roughly 60 years (range roughly 23 to 90), and 80% to 90% were male.

Profiled with immunoSEQ multiplex PCR; TCRdb holds only in-frame clones, not every one. The table has approximately 12,000 clones, more than 80% seen once. Trimming left V 3 bases short and J 0 bases short, with 14 bases between. This CDR3 has 15 amino acids. CDR1 SQVTM and CDR2 ANQGSEA come from the germline V gene. This clonotype originated in an adult with an advanced solid tumor such as melanoma, head and neck, liver or kidney cancer. The V call is TRBV29-1, the J call TRBJ1-2; D perhaps matches TRBD1 (6 bases). The material was CD4+ or CD8+ T cells sorted from blood, obtained in a trial of the OX40 agonist ivuxolimab. CDR3 region: CSVDDRWATNYGYTF. The CDR3, as DNA: TGCAGCGTTGACGACAGGTGGGCTACTAACTATGGCTACACCTTC. Based on the CDR3 plus reference TRBV29-1 and TRBJ1-2, the full variable domain is SAVISQKPSRDICQRGTSLTIQCQVDSQVTMMFWYRQQPGQSLTLIATANQGSEATYESGFVIDKFPISRPNLTFSTLTVSNMSPEDSSIYLCSVDDRWATNYGYTFGSGTRLTVV.